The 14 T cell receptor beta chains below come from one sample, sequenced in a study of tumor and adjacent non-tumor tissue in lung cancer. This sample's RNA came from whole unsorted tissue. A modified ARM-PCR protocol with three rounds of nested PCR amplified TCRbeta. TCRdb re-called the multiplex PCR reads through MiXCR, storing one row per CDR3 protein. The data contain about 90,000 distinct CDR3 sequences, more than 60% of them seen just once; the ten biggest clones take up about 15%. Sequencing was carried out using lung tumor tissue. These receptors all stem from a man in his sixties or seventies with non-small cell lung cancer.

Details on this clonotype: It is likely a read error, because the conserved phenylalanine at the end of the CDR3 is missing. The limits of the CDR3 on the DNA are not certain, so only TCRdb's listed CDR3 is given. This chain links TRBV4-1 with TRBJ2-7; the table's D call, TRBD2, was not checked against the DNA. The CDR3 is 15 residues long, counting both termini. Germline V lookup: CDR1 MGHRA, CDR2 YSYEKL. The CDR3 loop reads CASSRGTSGTYEQYL.

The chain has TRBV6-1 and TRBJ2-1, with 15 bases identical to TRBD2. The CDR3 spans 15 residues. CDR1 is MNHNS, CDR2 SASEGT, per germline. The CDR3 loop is CASGDGLAGGNEQFF. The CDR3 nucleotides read TGTGCGAGCGGTGACGGACTAGCGGGAGGGAATGAGCAGTTCTTC.

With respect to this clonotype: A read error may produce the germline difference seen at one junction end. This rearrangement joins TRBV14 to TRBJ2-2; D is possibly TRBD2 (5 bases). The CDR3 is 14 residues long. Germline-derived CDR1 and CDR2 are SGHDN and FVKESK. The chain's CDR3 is CASSQGPVTGELLF. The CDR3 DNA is TGTGCCAGCAGCCAAGGTCCAGTTACCGGGGAGCTGCTTTTT. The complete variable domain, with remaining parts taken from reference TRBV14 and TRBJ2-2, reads EAGVTQFPSHSVIEKGQTVTLRCDPISGHDNLYWYRRVMGKEIKFLLHFVKESKQDESGMPNNRFLAERTGGTYSTLKVQPAELEDSGVYFCASSQGPVTGELLFGEGSRLTVL.

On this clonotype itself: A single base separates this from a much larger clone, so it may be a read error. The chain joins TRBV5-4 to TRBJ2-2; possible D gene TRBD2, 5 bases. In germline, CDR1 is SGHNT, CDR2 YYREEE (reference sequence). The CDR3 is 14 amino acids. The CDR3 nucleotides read TGTGCCAGCAGCTTGGACCCGAACACCGGGAAGCTGTTTTTT. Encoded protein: CASSLDPNTGKLFF.

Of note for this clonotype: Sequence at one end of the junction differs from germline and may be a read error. Here the CDR3 reads CTSSPELGQYNKQFF. CDR3 in DNA: TGTACCAGCAGCCCGGAACTAGGCCAGTACAATAAGCAGTTCTTC. The chain joins TRBV11-2 to TRBJ2-1; TRBD2 might be the D (5 bases). There are 15 residues in the CDR3. Germline CDR1 and CDR2: SGHAT and FQNNGV.

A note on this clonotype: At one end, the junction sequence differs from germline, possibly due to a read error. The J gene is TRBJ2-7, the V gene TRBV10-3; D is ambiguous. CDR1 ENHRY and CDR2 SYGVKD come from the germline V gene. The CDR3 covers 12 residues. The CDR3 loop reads CVISELNYEQYF. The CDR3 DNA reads TGTGTCATCAGTGAACTCAACTACGAGCAGTACTTC.

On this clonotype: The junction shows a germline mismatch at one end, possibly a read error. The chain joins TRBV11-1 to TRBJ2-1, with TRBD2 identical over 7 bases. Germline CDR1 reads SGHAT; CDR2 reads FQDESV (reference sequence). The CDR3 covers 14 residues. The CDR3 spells CASSPLAVSSEQLF. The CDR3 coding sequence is TGTGCCAGCAGCCCGCTAGCGGTCTCAAGTGAGCAGCTCTTC.

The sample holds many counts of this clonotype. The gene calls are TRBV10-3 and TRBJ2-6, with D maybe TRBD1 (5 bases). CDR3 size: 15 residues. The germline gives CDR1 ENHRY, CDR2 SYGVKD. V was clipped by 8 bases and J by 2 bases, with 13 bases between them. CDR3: CAIGQGSPGANVLTF. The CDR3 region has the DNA TGTGCCATCGGGCAGGGAAGCCCTGGGGCCAACGTCCTGACTTTC.

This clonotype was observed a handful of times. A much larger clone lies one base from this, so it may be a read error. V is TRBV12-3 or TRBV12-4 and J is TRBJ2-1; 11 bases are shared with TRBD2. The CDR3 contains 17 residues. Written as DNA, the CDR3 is TGTACCAGCAGTTTCGGGATAGCGGGGGGGCCTGGCAATGAGCAGTTCTTC. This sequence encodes CTSSFGIAGGPGNEQFF.

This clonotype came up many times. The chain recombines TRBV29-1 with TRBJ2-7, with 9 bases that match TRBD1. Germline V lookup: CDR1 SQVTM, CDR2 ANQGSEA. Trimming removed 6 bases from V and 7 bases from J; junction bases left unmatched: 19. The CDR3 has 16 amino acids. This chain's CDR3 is CSVRPGSTGGPREQYF. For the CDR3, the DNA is TGCAGCGTCCGACCTGGATCTACAGGGGGCCCTCGGGAGCAGTACTTC.

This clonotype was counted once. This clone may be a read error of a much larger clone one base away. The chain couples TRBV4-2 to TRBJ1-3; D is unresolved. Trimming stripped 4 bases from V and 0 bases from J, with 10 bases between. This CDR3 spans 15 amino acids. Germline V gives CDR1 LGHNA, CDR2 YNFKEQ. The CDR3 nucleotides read TGTGCCAGCAGCCGCGACATCAGCTCTGGAAACACCATATATTTT. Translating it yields CASSRDISSGNTIYF.

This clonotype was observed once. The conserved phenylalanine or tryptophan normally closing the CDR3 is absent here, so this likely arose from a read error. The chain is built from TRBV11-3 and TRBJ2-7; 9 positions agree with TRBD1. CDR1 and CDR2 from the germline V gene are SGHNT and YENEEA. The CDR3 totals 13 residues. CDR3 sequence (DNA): TGTGCTAGCAGCGCTACAGGGGGCCACGAGCAGTACATC. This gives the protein CASSATGGHEQYI.

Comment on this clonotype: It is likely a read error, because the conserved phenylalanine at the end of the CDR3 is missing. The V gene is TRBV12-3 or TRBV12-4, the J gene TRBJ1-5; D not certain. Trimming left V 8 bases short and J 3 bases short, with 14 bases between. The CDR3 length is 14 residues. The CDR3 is CASGDGPINQPQHY. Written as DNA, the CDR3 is TGTGCCAGCGGCGATGGACCTATCAATCAGCCCCAGCATTAT.

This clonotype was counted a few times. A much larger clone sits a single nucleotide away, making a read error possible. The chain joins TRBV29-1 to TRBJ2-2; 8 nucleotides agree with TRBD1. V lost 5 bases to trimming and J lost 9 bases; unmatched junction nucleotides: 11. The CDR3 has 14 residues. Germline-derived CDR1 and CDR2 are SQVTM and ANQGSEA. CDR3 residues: CSVPRRGRDRELFF. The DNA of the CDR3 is TGCAGCGTTCCCCGCAGGGGGCGGGACAGGGAGCTGTTTTTT.